This T cell receptor (beta chain) was retrieved from a study of cytomegalovirus exposure and HLA in healthy donors. The study, taken as a whole, reports: HLA-A and HLA-B allele assignments for most subjects were reportedly predicted accurately using TCR beta sequences. A later analysis reported that several of the most significant clusters appeared to be linked to common viral pathogens, among them Epstein-Barr virus. TCR beta chain V- and J-gene trimming was linked, in a later analysis, to a missense variant in DCLRE1C. CMV serostatus was the sole immune exposure information available.

In the case of this clone: Its antigen is still unknown. An end of the junction does not agree with germline; a read error may underlie this.

This PCR relied on a set of 60 Vbeta primers and 13 Jbeta primers. Data came from immunoSEQ multiplex PCR; TCRdb stores just in-frame clones and leaves some out. The sample holds 150,000 to 200,000 clones, about four fifths seen once. The CDR3 consists of 17 residues. The V gene's germline CDR1 is SGHVS and CDR2 FQNEAQ. This clonotype was obtained from a man aged 40-50 years in good health and CMV-seropositive. Sequenced: PBMCs. The gene calls are TRBV7-8 and TRBJ2-2, with a weak D call TRBD1 (5 bases). CDR3 sequence (DNA): TGTGTCAGCAGCTTAGCCTCTTGGGGCGCGGCCACCGGGGAGCTGTTTTTT. Amino acids: CVSSLASWGAATGELFF. Complete variable domain (other parts from reference TRBV7-8 and TRBJ2-2): GAGVSQSPRYKVAKRGQDVALRCDPISGHVSLFWYQQALGQGPEFLTYFQNEAQLDKSGLPSDRFFAERPEGSVSTLKIQRTQQEDSAVYLCVSSLASWGAATGELFFGEGSRLTVL.